The 30 T cell receptor beta chains in this list originate from one sample, sequenced in a study of cytomegalovirus exposure and HLA in healthy donors. PCR used 60 Vbeta primers and 13 Jbeta primers. Only in-frame clones appear in the TCRdb table, and some are missing; sequencing was by immunoSEQ multiplex PCR. This sample yields fewer than 100,000 clones, of which roughly three quarters are seen a single time; about 0.79% belongs to the top ten. The sample was PBMCs. These receptors came from an older woman in good health and CMV-seronegative.

This clone was picked up one time. The chain uses TRBV30 and TRBJ2-1; 8 bases are a match to TRBD2. Trimming at V came to 5 bases and at J to 3 bases, leaving 3 bases not matched to a gene. CDR1 is GTSNPN and CDR2 is SVGIG in the germline V gene (reference sequence). The CDR3 length is 13 residues. The DNA of the CDR3 is TGTGCCTGGGCTAGCGGGTTCTACAATGAGCAGTTCTTC. Translating gives CAWASGFYNEQFF.

The chain recombines TRBV5-6 with TRBJ1-2, with TRBD1 identical over 11 bases. Germline V lookup: CDR1 SGHDT, CDR2 YYEEEE. V trimming: 4 bases; J trimming: 3 bases; junction bases outside the gene matches: 5. The CDR3 extends over 15 amino acids. CDR3 sequence reads: CASSPGTGGDYGYTF. Here the CDR3 DNA reads TGTGCCAGCAGCCCCGGGACAGGGGGGGACTATGGCTACACCTTC.

The V and J genes are TRBV5-1 and TRBJ1-2; 9 positions match TRBD1. The CDR3 is made up of 14 amino acids. V lost 3 bases, J lost 3 bases, and 3 bases stayed unmatched. CDR1 is SGHRS and CDR2 is YFSETQ in the germline V gene. The CDR3, as DNA: TGCGCCAGCAGCTGGGGACAGGGATACTATGGCTACACCTTC. Its translation is CASSWGQGYYGYTF. Using reference TRBV5-1 and TRBJ1-2 for the parts outside the CDR3, the full variable domain is KAGVTQTPRYLIKTRGQQVTLSCSPISGHRSVSWYQQTPGQGLQFLFEYFSETQRNKGNFPGRFSGRQFSNSRSEMNVSTLELGDSALYLCASSWGQGYYGYTFGSGTRLTVV.

The rearrangement links TRBV29-1 to TRBJ2-1; D remains ambiguous. V gave up 4 bases and J gave up 7 bases, with 5 bases separating them. The CDR3 has 10 amino acids. Germline V gene lookup returns CDR1 SQVTM and CDR2 ANQGSEA. The CDR3 loop is CSVGINEQFF. The CDR3 DNA reads TGCAGCGTTGGTATTAATGAGCAGTTCTTC.

The chain employs TRBV7-2 and TRBJ2-5; weak D call: TRBD2 (6 bases). The J call is doubtful: the DNA matches TRBJ2-7 better. CDR1 is SGHTA, CDR2 FQGNSA, per germline. This CDR3 is built from 11 residues. CDR3 in amino acids: CASSSGDEQYF. CDR3 DNA sequence: TGTGCCAGCAGTTCGGGGGACGAGCAGTACTTC.

V usage is TRBV9 and J usage is TRBJ2-2; TRBD1 might be the D (5 bases). Trimming pared 1 base from V and 1 base from J, leaving 8 bases between. Looked up from germline, CDR1 is SGDLS and CDR2 is YYNGEE. CDR3 length equals 15 residues. The CDR3 coding sequence is TGTGCCAGCAGCGTACGCGACAGGAACACCGGGGAGCTGTTTTTT. Translated, it gives CASSVRDRNTGELFF.

This clone was found a few times. The V call is TRBV25-1, the J call TRBJ2-1; 9 nucleotides line up with TRBD2. Looked up from germline, CDR1 is MGHDK and CDR2 is SYGVNS. After removal of 1 base from V and 4 bases from J, the junction contained 2 bases not matched to a gene. The CDR3 spans 15 residues. CDR3: CASSESLAGYNEQFF. The CDR3 DNA sequence: TGTGCCAGCAGTGAATCTCTAGCGGGATACAATGAGCAGTTCTTC. Variable domain in full (rest from reference TRBV25-1 and TRBJ2-1): EADIYQTPRYLVIGTGKKITLECSQTMGHDKMYWYQQDPGMELHLIHYSYGVNSTEKGDLSSESTVSRIRTEHFPLTLESARPSHTSQYLCASSESLAGYNEQFFGPGTRLTVL.

The chain joins TRBV5-6 to TRBJ1-1; TRBD1 is a possible D gene (5 bases). This CDR3 comprises 12 residues. CDR1 SGHDT and CDR2 YYEEEE come from the germline V gene. Trimming removed 7 bases at V and 5 bases at J, with 12 bases between. The CDR3 sequence is CASLQDGTEAFF. In DNA form, the CDR3 reads TGTGCCAGCTTACAGGACGGGACTGAAGCTTTCTTT. Full variable domain (rest looked up from reference TRBV5-6 and TRBJ1-1): DAGVTQSPTHLIKTRGQQVTLRCSPKSGHDTVSWYQQALGQGPQFIFQYYEEEERQRGNFPDRFSGHQFPNYSSELNVNALLLGDSALYLCASLQDGTEAFFGQGTRLTVV.

This chain connects TRBV27 to TRBJ2-5; no reliable D call. Germline-derived CDR1 and CDR2 are MNHEY and SMNVEV (reference sequence). With 3 bases removed from V and 5 bases from J, the gap between germline ends came to 10 bases. The CDR3 extends over 13 amino acids. CDR3 sequence reads: CASSLRWSETQYF. DNA of the CDR3: TGTGCCAGCAGTTTGCGCTGGTCCGAGACCCAGTACTTC.

The chain links TRBV28 to TRBJ1-3, with D hard to call. Germline assignment: CDR1 MDHEN and CDR2 SYDVKM. There are 15 residues in the CDR3. Trimming took off 2 bases at V and 0 bases at J, with 8 bases between the two ends. The CDR3 sequence is CASSLGLRSGNTIYF. CDR3 bases: TGTGCCAGCAGTTTAGGGCTTCGCTCTGGAAACACCATATATTTT.

The chain has TRBV7-6 and TRBJ2-1, with 11 bases matching TRBD1. V lost 1 base to trimming and J lost 6 bases; unmatched junction nucleotides: 8. Germline V gene lookup returns CDR1 SGHVS and CDR2 FNYEAQ. This CDR3 has 17 residues. This CDR3 reads CASSLVVGTGGRNEQFF. In nucleotides, the CDR3 is TGTGCCAGCAGCTTAGTAGTTGGGACAGGGGGACGCAATGAGCAGTTCTTC.

J is TRBJ1-2 and V is TRBV6-1; 9 bases line up with TRBD1. Germline CDR1 and CDR2: MNHNS and SASEGT. V lost 9 bases and J lost 10; bases outside the gene matches: 6. The CDR3 is 11 residues long. In nucleotides, the CDR3 is TGTGCCAGTACAGGGGGCGGCGACTACACCTTC. It encodes CASTGGGDYTF.

This chain connects TRBV19 to TRBJ1-1; 7 bases match TRBD1. Germline V gene lookup returns CDR1 LNHDA and CDR2 SQIVND (reference sequence). V trimming: 6 bases; J trimming: 7 bases; junction bases outside the gene matches: 5. The CDR3 is 12 amino acids. DNA of the CDR3: TGTGCCAGTAGACAATCAGGGGGTGAAGCTTTCTTT. Its translation is CASRQSGGEAFF.

The V call is TRBV18, the J call TRBJ2-5, with TRBD2 identical over 15 bases. Germline CDR1 KGHSH, CDR2 LQKENI. The ends lost 0 bases at V and 5 bases at J; junction bases unmatched: 7. CDR3 length equals 18 residues. The CDR3 sequence: CASSPPPGLAGGRETQYF. The CDR3 DNA sequence: TGTGCCAGCTCACCACCTCCGGGACTAGCGGGGGGCAGGGAGACCCAGTACTTC.

The rearrangement links TRBV7-9 to TRBJ2-7, with 8 bases that match TRBD1. This CDR3 contains 14 residues. Germline V CDR1 and CDR2: SEHNR, FQNEAQ (reference sequence). The trim removed 5 bases at V and 3 bases at J, leaving 6 bases unmatched. DNA of the CDR3: TGTGCCAGCAGCCGACCGGGACAGGTCTACGAGCAGTACTTC. Protein product: CASSRPGQVYEQYF. The entire variable domain, with the rest obtained from reference TRBV7-9 and TRBJ2-7, is as follows: DTGVSQNPRHKITKRGQNVTFRCDPISEHNRLYWYRQTLGQGPEFLTYFQNEAQLEKSRLLSDRFSAERPKGSFSTLEIQRTEQGDSAMYLCASSRPGQVYEQYFGPGTRLTVT.

V usage is TRBV5-1 and J usage is TRBJ1-1; D is uncertain. The CDR3 runs 15 residues. Trimming took off 1 base at V and 3 bases at J, with 13 bases between the two ends. Germline-derived CDR1 and CDR2 are SGHRS and YFSETQ. CDR3 DNA: TGCGCCAGCAGCTTGTCCGGGAGGTCGGACACTGAAGCTTTCTTT. Its translation is CASSLSGRSDTEAFF.

A single count supports this clone. V and J are TRBV28 and TRBJ1-2; D gene uncertain. This CDR3 contains 13 residues. Germline values: CDR1 MDHEN, CDR2 SYDVKM. V lost 10 bases and J 8 bases, leaving 20 bases between the germline ends. CDR3 in amino acids: CAIPEGGVGGYTF. The CDR3 bases are TGTGCCATCCCGGAAGGCGGGGTGGGAGGCTACACCTTC.

The rearrangement links TRBV4-3 to TRBJ2-1, with 15 bases aligning to TRBD2. The junction had 2 bases not matched to a gene; V was cut back by 1 base and J by 7 bases. The CDR3 is made up of 16 amino acids. Germline-derived CDR1 and CDR2 are LGHNA and YSLEER. In nucleotides, the CDR3 is TGCGCCAGCAGCCAAGTGGGGACTAGCGGGAGGAATGAGCAGTTCTTC. Encoded protein: CASSQVGTSGRNEQFF.

The J gene is TRBJ2-1, the V gene TRBV6-5; 10 nucleotides agree with TRBD1. The J segment lost 5 bases and the V segment lost 6 bases, leaving 7 bases of the junction unmatched. This CDR3 is 15 amino acids long. CDR1 MNHEY and CDR2 SVGAGI come from the germline V gene. The CDR3: CASSPGTGVHNEQFF. In nucleotides, the CDR3 is TGTGCCAGCAGCCCCGGGACAGGGGTTCACAATGAGCAGTTCTTC.

The V gene is TRBV28, the J gene TRBJ1-1, with 8 nucleotides matching TRBD1. V trimming: 4 bases; J trimming: 8 bases; junction bases outside the gene matches: 12. Germline lookup yields CDR1 MDHEN and CDR2 SYDVKM. The CDR3 sequence is 15 residues long. This CDR3 is CASSSRTGLFKEAFF. The CDR3 DNA follows: TGTGCCAGCAGTTCTCGGACAGGGCTTTTCAAGGAAGCTTTCTTT.

The CDR3 loop reads CASSPPSDSLCQQYF. In DNA, the CDR3 is TGTGCCAGCAGCCCGCCCTCGGACAGCCTTTGTCAACAGTACTTC. V and J are TRBV9 and TRBJ2-7; a weak D match, TRBD1 (6 bases). In germline, CDR1 is SGDLS, CDR2 YYNGEE. V dropped 4 bases and J dropped 10 bases, with 24 bases sitting between them. The CDR3 runs 15 residues.

V and J are TRBV27 and TRBJ2-7, with a possible D match to TRBD2 (5 bases). Germline CDR1 and CDR2: MNHEY and SMNVEV (reference sequence). CDR3 length: 13 residues. Trimming cost V 2 bases and J 2 bases, with 7 bases left between them. CDR3 nucleotides: TGTGCCAGCAGTTTACACGGGGCCTACGAGCAGTACTTC. As protein: CASSLHGAYEQYF.

The CDR3 bases are TGTGCCAGCTCATGGGGCAGGGACACAACAACTAATGAAAAACTGTTTTTT. Its protein product is CASSWGRDTTTNEKLFF. The V gene is TRBV18, the J gene TRBJ1-4; possibly TRBD1 for D (6 bases). Germline V lookup: CDR1 KGHSH, CDR2 LQKENI. The CDR3 runs to 17 residues. The V end was cut by 5 bases, the J end by 0 bases, with 16 bases between.

The chain links TRBV6-5 to TRBJ2-7, with 7 positions matching TRBD1. The CDR3 runs 14 residues. After removal of 6 bases from V and 3 bases from J, the junction contained 8 bases not matched to a gene. Per germline, CDR1 MNHEY and CDR2 SVGAGI. Here the CDR3 reads CASSPRQGNYEQYF. The CDR3 DNA reads TGTGCCAGCAGCCCAAGACAGGGAAACTACGAGCAGTACTTC.

J is TRBJ2-2 and V is TRBV2; tentative D call: TRBD1 (5 bases). V lost 2 bases, J lost 4 bases, and 14 bases lay in between. CDR1 and CDR2 from the germline V gene are SNHLY and FYNNEI. The CDR3 consists of 16 residues. CDR3 sequence: CASSESLGRGTGELFF. CDR3 DNA sequence: TGTGCCAGCAGTGAATCTCTGGGGCGTGGCACCGGGGAGCTGTTTTTT.

The chain couples TRBV30 to TRBJ1-1, with D hard to call. Per the germline V gene, CDR1 is GTSNPN and CDR2 is SVGIG (reference sequence). The V gene lost 4 bases and the J gene lost 3 bases, with 9 bases spanning the gap. The CDR3 extends over 12 amino acids. In DNA form, the CDR3 reads TGTGCCTGGAATTCAGTGTACACTGAAGCTTTCTTT. Translating it yields CAWNSVYTEAFF.

The rearrangement links TRBV5-1 to TRBJ2-1, with D perhaps TRBD1 (5 bases). Looked up from germline, CDR1 is SGHRS and CDR2 is YFSETQ. CDR3 length equals 13 residues. With 0 bases removed from V and 7 bases from J, the gap between germline ends came to 8 bases. The CDR3 sequence is CASSLGTGNEQFF. In DNA form, the CDR3 reads TGCGCCAGCAGCTTGGGCACAGGTAATGAGCAGTTCTTC.

This sequence joins TRBV29-1 and TRBJ2-1; TRBD2 aligns across 14 bases. The V gene end was trimmed by 1 base and the J gene end by 4 bases; junction bases not matched to a gene: 3. Germline assignment: CDR1 SQVTM and CDR2 ANQGSEA. This CDR3 is built from 16 residues. The CDR3 sequence is CSVEGTSGGPYNEQFF. In DNA form, the CDR3 reads TGCAGCGTTGAAGGGACTAGCGGGGGGCCATACAATGAGCAGTTCTTC.

The rearrangement links TRBV29-1 to TRBJ2-5; maybe TRBD2 (5 bases). The J call is doubtful: the DNA matches TRBJ2-7 better. The CDR3 is made up of 13 amino acids. In germline, CDR1 is SQVTM, CDR2 ANQGSEA. CDR3 sequence reads: CSVVSPDYYEQYF. As DNA, the CDR3 is TGCAGCGTTGTGAGCCCCGACTACTACGAGCAGTACTTC.

V usage is TRBV6-5 and J usage is TRBJ1-5; possibly TRBD1 for D (6 bases). This CDR3 region has 13 residues. Germline V gene sequence: CDR1 MNHEY, CDR2 SVGAGI. Trimming removed 6 bases at V and 7 bases at J, with 13 bases between. Here the CDR3 DNA reads TGTGCCAGCAGCCCTGACAGGACGCAGCCCCAGCATTTT. Its translation is CASSPDRTQPQHF.